The following is a TCR beta chain sequence with its context. These data originate in a study of radiation and T cells in renal cell carcinoma. Germline values: CDR1 ENHRY, CDR2 SYGVKD. Trimming stripped 6 bases from V and 2 bases from J, with 4 bases between. This CDR3 comprises 11 residues. Time point defined: blood 4 weeks post-SBRT, at nephrectomy. As to treatment: 15 Gy SBRT to primary tumor, nephrectomy 4 weeks later. Nephrectomy followed 15 Gy stereotactic body radiation by 4 weeks. Sequencing used immunoSEQ multiplex PCR; TCRdb keeps in-frame clones, though not all of them. This sample yields about 78,000 clones, of which 70% to 90% are seen a single time; over 5.5% belongs to the top ten.

The origin of this receptor is a woman in her 70s with renal cell carcinoma. The V call is TRBV10-3, the J call TRBJ2-5, with D unresolved. The sample in question was blood, obtained from a patient whose treatment included radiotherapy and nephrectomy. The DNA for the CDR3 is TGTGCCATCAGCGAGCAAGAGACCCAGTACTTC. It codes for CAISEQETQYF.